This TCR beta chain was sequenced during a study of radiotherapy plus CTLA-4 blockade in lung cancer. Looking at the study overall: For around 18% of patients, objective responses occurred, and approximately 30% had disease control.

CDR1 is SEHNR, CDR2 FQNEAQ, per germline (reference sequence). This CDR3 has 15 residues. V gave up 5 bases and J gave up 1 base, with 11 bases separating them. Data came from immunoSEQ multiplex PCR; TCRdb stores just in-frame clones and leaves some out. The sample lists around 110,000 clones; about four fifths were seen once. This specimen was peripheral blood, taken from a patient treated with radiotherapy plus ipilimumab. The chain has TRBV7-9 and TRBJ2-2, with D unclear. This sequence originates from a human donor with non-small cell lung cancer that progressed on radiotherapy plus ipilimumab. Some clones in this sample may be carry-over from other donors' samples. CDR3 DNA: TGTGCCAGCAGCCCCACTCTAGAGAACACCGGGGAGCTGTTTTTT. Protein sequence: CASSPTLENTGELFF.